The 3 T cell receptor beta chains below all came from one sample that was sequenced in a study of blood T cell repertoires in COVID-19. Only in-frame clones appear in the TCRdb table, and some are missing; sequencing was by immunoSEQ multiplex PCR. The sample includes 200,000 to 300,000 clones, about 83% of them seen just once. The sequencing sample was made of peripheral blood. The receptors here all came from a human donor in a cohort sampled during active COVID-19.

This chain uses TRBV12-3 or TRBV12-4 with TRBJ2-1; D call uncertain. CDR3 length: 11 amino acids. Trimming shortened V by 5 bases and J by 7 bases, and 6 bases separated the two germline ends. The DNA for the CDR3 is TGTGCCAGCAGTAAACGGAATGAGCAGTTCTTC. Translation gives CASSKRNEQFF.

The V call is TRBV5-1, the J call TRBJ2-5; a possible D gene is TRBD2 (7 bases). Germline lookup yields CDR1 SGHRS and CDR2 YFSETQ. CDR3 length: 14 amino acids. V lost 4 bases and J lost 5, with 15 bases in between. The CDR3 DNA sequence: TGCGCCAGCAGCAGGGGGGAGGGCCAGGAGACCCAGTACTTC. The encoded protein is CASSRGEGQETQYF.

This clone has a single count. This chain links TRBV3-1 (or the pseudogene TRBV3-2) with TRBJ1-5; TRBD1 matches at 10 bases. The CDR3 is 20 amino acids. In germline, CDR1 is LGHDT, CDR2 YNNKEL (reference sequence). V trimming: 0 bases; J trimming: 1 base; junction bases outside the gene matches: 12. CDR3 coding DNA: TGTGCCAGCAGCCAAGATAACGGACAGGGGGGCCTTGGGAGCAATCAGCCCCAGCATTTT. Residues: CASSQDNGQGGLGSNQPQHF.